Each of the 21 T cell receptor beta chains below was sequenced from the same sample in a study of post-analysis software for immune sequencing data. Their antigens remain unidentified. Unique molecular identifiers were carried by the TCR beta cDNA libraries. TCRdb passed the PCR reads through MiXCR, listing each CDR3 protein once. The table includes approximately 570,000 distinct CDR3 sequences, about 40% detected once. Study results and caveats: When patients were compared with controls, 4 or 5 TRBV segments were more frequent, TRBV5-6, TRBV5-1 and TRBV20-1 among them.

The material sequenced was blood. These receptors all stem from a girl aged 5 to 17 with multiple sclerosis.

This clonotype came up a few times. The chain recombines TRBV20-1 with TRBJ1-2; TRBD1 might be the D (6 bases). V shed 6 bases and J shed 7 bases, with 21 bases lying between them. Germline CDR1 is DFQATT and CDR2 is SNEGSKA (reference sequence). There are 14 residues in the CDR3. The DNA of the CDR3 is TGCAGTGCGAGTACCACCGGGGGCGCATTTGGCTACACCTTC. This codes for CSASTTGGAFGYTF.

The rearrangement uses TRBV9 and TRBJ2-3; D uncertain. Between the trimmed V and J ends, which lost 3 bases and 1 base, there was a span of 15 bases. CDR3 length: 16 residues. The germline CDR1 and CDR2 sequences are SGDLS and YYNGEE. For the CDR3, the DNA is TGTGCCAGCAGCGCCTTAAATAGAGCCGGCACAGATACGCAGTATTTT. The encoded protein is CASSALNRAGTDTQYF.

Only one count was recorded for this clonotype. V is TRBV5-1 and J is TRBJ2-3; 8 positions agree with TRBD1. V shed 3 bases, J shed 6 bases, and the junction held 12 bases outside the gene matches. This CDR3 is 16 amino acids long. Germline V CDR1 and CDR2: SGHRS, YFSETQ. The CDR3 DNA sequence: TGCGCCAGCAGCTCGGGACTCGGACAGGGTTGGGATACGCAGTATTTT. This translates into CASSSGLGQGWDTQYF. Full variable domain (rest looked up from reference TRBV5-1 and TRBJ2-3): KAGVTQTPRYLIKTRGQQVTLSCSPISGHRSVSWYQQTPGQGLQFLFEYFSETQRNKGNFPGRFSGRQFSNSRSEMNVSTLELGDSALYLCASSSGLGQGWDTQYFGPGTRLTVL.

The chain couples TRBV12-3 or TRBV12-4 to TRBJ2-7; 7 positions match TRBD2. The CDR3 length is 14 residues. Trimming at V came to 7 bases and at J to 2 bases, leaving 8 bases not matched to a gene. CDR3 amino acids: CASTHAGRAYEQYF. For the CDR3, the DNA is TGTGCCAGCACTCACGCAGGGAGGGCCTACGAGCAGTACTTC.

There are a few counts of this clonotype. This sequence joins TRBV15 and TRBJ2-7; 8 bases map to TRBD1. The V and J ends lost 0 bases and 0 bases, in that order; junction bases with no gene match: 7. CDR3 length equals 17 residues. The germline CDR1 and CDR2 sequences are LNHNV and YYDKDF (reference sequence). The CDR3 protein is CATSRDRTGGLSYEQYF. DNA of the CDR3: TGTGCCACCAGCAGAGATCGCACAGGGGGACTCTCCTACGAGCAGTACTTC.

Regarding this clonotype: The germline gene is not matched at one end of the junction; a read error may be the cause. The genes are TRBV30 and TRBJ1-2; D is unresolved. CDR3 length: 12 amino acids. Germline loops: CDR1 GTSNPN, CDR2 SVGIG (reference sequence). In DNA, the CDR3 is TGTGCCAGGAGTCCTCCACAGTATGGCTACACCTTC. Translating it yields CARSPPQYGYTF.

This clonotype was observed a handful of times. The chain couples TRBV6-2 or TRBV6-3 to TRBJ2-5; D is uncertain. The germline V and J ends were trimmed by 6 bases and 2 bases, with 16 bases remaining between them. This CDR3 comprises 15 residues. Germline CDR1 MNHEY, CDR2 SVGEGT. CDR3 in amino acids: CASRYPRARQETQYF. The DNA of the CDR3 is TGTGCCAGCAGATACCCCCGGGCGCGGCAAGAGACCCAGTACTTC.

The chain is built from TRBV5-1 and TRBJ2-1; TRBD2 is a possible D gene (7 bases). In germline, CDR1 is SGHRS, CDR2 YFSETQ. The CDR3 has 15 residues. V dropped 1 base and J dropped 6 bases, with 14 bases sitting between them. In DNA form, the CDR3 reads TGCGCCAGCAGCTTGACTGGGGGGGCGGGCAATGAGCAGTTCTTC. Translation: CASSLTGGAGNEQFF.

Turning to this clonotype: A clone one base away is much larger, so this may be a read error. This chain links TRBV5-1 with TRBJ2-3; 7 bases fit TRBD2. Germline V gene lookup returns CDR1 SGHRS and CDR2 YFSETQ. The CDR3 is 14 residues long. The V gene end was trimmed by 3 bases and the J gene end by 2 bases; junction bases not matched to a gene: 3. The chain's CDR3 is CASSSSGNTDTQYF. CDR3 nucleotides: TGCGCCAGCAGCTCCAGCGGGAACACAGATACGCAGTATTTT. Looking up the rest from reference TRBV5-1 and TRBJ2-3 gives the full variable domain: KAGVTQTPRYLIKTRGQQVTLSCSPISGHRSVSWYQQTPGQGLQFLFEYFSETQRNKGNFPGRFSGRQFSNSRSEMNVSTLELGDSALYLCASSSSGNTDTQYFGPGTRLTVL.

CDR3 residues: CASSQEADTQYF. The CDR3 bases are TGCGCCAGCAGCCAGGAGGCAGATACGCAGTATTTT. The chain is built from TRBV5-1 and TRBJ2-3, with D perhaps TRBD2 (5 bases). Trimming stripped 4 bases from V and 4 bases from J, with 7 bases between. CDR1 SGHRS and CDR2 YFSETQ come from the germline V gene. CDR3 length equals 12 residues.

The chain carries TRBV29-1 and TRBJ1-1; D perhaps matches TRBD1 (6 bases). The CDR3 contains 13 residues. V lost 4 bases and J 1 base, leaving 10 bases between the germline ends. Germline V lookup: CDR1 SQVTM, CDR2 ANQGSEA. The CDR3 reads CSVGRTANTEAFF. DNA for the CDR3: TGCAGCGTTGGCCGGACAGCGAACACTGAAGCTTTCTTT.

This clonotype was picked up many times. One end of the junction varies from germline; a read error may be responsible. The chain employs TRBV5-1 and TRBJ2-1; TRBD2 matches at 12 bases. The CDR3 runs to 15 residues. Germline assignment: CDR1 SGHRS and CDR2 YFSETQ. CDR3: CASSDGTSGYNEQFF. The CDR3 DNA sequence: TGTGCCAGCAGTGACGGGACTAGCGGGTACAATGAGCAGTTCTTC.

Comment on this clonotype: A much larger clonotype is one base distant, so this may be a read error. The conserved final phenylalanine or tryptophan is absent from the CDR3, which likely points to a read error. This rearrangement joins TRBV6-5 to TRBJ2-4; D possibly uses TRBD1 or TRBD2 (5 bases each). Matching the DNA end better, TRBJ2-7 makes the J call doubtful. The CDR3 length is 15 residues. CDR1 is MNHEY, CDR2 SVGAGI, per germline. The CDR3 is CASRGDGSMGYEQYC. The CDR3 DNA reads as TGTGCCAGCAGGGGGGACGGATCTATGGGCTACGAGCAGTACTGC.

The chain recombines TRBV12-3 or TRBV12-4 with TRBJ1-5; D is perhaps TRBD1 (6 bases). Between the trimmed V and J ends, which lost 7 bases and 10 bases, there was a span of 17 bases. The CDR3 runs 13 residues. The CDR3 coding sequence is TGTGCCAGCACCACCGAACAGGGTCTCCCCCAGCATTTT. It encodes CASTTEQGLPQHF.

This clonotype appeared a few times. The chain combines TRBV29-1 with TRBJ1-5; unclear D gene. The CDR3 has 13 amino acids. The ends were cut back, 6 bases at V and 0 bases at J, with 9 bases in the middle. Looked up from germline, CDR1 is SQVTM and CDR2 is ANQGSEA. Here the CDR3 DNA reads TGCAGCGTGATCACAGATAGCAATCAGCCCCAGCATTTT. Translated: CSVITDSNQPQHF.

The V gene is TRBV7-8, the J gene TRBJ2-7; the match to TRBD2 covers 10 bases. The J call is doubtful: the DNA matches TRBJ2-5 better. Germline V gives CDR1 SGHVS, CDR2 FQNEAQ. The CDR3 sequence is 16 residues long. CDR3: CASSLNPSGRAETQYF. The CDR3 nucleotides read TGTGCCAGCAGCTTAAATCCCAGCGGGAGGGCGGAGACCCAGTACTTC.

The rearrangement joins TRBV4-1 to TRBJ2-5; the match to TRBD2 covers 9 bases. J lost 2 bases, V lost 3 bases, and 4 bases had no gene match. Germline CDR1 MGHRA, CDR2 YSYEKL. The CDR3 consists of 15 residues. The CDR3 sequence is CASSQLGLAQETQYF. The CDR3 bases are TGCGCCAGCAGCCAGCTGGGACTAGCACAAGAGACCCAGTACTTC.

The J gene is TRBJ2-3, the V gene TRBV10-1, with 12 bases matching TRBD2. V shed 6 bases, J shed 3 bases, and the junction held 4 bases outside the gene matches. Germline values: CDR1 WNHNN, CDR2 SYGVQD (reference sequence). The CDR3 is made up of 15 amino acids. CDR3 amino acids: CASSRTSGNTDTQYF. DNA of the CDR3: TGCGCCAGCAGCCGGACTAGCGGGAATACAGATACGCAGTATTTT.

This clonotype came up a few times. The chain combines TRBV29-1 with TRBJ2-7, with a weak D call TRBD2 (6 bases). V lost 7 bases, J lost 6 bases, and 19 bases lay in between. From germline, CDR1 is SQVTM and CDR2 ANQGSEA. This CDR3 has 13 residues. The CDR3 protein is CSGRAGSKSEQYF. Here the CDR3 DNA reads TGCAGCGGGAGGGCAGGCTCGAAATCCGAGCAGTACTTC.

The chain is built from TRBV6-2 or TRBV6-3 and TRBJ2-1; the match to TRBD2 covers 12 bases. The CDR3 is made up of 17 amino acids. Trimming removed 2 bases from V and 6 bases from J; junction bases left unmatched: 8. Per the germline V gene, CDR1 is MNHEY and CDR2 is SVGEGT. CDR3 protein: CASSYEMLAGGGNEQFF. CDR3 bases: TGTGCCAGCAGTTACGAAATGCTAGCGGGAGGGGGCAATGAGCAGTTCTTC.

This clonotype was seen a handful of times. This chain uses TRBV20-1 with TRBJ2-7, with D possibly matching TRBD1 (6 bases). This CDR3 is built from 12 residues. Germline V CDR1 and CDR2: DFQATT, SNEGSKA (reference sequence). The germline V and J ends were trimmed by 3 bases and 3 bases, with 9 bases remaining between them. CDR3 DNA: TGCAGTGCTAGCGAACAGGGCTACGAGCAGTACTTC. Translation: CSASEQGYEQYF.